This TCR beta chain is from a study of T cell responses to AZD1222 COVID-19 vaccine. Sequencing was performed with immunoSEQ multiplex PCR; in TCRdb, only in-frame clones are kept and a portion is missing. The sample records 100,000 to 150,000 clones, roughly 90% being singletons. There are 15 residues in the CDR3. Trimming removed 5 bases from V and 5 bases from J, with 16 bases in between. The germline gives CDR1 SGHVS, CDR2 FNYEAQ. Material: peripheral blood, obtained 28 days after the second AZD1222 dose. The receptor was isolated from an adult who received the AZD1222 COVID-19 vaccine. V and J are TRBV7-6 and TRBJ1-5, with D possibly being TRBD1 (6 bases). CDR3 region: CASSPQMGGDQPQHF. For the CDR3, the DNA is TGTGCCAGCAGCCCCCAGATGGGGGGCGATCAGCCCCAGCATTTT.